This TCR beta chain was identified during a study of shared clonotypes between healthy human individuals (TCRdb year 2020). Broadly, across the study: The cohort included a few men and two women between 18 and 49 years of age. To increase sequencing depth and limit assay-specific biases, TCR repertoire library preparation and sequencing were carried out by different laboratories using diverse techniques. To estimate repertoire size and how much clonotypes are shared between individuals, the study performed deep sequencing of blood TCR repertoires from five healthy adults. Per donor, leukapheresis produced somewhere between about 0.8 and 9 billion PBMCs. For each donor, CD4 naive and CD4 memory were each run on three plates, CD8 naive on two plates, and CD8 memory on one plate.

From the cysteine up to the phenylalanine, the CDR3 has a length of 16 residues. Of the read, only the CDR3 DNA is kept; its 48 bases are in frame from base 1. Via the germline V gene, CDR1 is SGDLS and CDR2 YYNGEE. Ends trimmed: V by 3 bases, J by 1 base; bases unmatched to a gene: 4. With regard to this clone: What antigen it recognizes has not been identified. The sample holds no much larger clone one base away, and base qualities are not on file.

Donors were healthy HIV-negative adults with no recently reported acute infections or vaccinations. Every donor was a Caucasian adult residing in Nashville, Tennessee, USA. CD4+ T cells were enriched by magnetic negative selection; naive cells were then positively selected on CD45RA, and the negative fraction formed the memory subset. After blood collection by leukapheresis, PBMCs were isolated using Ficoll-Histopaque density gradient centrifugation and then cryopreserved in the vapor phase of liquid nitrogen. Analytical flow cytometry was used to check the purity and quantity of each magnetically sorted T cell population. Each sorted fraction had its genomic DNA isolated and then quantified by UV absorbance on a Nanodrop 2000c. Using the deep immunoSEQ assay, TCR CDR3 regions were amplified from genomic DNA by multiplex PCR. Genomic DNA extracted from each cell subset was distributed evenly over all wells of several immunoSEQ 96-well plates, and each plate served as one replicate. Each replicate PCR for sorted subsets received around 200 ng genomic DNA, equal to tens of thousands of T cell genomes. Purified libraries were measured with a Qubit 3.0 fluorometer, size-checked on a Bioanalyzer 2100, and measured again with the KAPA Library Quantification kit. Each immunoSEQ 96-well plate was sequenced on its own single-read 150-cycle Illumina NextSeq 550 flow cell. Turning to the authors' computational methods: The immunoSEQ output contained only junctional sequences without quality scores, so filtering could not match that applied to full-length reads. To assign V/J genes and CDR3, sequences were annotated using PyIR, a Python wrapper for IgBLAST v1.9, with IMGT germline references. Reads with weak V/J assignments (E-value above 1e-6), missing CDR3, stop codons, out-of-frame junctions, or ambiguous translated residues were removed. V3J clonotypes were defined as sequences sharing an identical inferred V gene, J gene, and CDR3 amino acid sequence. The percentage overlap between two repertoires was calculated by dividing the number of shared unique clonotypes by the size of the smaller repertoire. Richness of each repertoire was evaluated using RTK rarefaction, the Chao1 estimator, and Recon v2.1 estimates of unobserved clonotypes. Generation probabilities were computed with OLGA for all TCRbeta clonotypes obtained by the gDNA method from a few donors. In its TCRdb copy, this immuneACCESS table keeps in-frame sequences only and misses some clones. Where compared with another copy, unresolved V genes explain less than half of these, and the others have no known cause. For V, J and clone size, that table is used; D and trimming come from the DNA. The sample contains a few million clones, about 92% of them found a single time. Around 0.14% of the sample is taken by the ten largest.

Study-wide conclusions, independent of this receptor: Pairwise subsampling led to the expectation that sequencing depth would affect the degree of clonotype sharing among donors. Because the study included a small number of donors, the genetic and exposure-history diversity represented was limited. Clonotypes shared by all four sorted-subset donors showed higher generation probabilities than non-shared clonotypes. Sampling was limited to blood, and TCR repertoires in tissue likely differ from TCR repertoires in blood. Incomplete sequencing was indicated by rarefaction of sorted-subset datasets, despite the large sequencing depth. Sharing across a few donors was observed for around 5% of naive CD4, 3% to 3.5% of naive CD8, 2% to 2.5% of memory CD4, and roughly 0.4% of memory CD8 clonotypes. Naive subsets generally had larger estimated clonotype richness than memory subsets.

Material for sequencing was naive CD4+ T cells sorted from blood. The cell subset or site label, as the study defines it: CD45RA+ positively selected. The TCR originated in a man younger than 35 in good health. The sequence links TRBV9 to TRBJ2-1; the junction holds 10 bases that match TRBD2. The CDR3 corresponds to CASSGGTSVSYNEQFF. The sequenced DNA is TGTGCCAGCAGCGGCGGGACTAGCGTTTCCTACAATGAGCAGTTCTTC.